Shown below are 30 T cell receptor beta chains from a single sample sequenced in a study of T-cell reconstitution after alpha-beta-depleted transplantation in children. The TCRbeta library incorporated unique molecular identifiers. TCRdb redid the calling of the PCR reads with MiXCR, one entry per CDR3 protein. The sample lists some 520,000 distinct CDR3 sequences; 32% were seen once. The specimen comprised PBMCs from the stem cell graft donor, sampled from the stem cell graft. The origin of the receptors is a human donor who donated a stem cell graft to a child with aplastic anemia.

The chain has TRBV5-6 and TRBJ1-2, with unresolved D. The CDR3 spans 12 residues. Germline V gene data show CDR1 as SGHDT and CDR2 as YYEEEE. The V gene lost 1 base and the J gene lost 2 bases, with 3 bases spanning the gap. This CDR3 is CASSLINYGYTF. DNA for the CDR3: TGTGCCAGCAGCTTGATCAACTATGGCTACACCTTC. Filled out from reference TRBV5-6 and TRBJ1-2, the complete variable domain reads DAGVTQSPTHLIKTRGQQVTLRCSPKSGHDTVSWYQQALGQGPQFIFQYYEEEERQRGNFPDRFSGHQFPNYSSELNVNALLLGDSALYLCASSLINYGYTFGSGTRLTVV.

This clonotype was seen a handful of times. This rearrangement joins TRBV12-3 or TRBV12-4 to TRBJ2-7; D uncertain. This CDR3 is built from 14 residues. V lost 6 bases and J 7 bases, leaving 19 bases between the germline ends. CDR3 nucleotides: TGTGCCAGCAGGAAGACGGGTGGGGTATCGGAGCAGTACTTC. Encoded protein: CASRKTGGVSEQYF.

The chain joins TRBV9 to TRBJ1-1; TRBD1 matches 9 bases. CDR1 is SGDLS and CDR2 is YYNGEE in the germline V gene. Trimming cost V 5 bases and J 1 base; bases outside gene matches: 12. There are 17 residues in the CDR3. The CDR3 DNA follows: TGTGCCAGCAGAGATCCACTCGACAGGGGGACGAACACTGAAGCTTTCTTT. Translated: CASRDPLDRGTNTEAFF.

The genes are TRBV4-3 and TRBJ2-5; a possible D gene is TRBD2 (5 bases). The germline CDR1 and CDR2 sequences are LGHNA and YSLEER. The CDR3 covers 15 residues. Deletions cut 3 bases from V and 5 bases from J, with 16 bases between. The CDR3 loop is CASSQRASYSETQYF. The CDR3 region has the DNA TGCGCCAGCAGCCAGAGGGCGAGTTATTCGGAGACCCAGTACTTC.

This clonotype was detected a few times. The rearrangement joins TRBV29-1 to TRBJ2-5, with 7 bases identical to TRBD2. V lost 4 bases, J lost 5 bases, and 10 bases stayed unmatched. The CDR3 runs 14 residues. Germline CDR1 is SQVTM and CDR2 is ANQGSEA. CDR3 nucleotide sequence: TGCAGCGTTGGGGTTTTAGGACTAGAGGAGACCCAGTACTTC. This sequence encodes CSVGVLGLEETQYF.

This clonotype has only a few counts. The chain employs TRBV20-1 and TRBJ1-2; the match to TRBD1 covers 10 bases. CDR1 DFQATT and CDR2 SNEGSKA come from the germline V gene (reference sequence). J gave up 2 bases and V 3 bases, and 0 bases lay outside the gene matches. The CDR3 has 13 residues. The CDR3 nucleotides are TGCAGTGCTAGGACAGGGGGCAACTATGGCTACACCTTC. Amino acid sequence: CSARTGGNYGYTF.

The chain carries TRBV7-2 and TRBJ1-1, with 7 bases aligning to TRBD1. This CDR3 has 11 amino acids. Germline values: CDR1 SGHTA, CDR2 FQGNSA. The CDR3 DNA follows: TGTGGGTTGACAGGGCACACTGAAGCTTTCTTT. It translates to CGLTGHTEAFF.

The CDR3 protein is CATSRDIGGRGYTF. In DNA, the CDR3 is TGTGCCACCAGCAGAGATATAGGGGGCCGTGGCTACACCTTC. The genes are TRBV15 and TRBJ1-2; 7 bases agree with TRBD1. V was pared by 0 bases and J by 7 bases, with 5 bases of the junction left unmatched. This CDR3 comprises 14 residues. CDR1 LNHNV and CDR2 YYDKDF come from the germline V gene (reference sequence).

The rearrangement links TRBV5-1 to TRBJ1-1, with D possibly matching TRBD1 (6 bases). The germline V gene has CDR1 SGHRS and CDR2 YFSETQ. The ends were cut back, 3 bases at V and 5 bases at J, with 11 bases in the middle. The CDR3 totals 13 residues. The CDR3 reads CASSSGQRTEAFF. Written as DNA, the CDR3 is TGCGCCAGCAGCTCAGGACAGAGGACTGAAGCTTTCTTT.

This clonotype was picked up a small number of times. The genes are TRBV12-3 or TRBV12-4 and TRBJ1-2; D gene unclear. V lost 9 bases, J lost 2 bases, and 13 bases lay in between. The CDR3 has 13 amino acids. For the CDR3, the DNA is TGTGCCAGTACAGAGGCCGTAAACTATGGCTACACCTTC. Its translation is CASTEAVNYGYTF.

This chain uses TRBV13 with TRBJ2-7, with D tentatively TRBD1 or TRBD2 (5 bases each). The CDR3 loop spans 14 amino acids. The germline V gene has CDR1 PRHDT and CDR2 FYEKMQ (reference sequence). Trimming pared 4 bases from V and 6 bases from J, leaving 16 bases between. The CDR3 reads CASSSPTGAGEQYV. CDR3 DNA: TGTGCCAGCAGCTCGCCCACCGGGGCGGGCGAGCAGTACGTC.

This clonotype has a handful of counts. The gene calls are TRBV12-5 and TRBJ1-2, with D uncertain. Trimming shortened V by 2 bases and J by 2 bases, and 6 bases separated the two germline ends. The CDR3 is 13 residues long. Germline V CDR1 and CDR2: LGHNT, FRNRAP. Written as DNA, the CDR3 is TGTGCTAGTGGTTTGAAGGCAAACTATGGCTACACCTTC. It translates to CASGLKANYGYTF.

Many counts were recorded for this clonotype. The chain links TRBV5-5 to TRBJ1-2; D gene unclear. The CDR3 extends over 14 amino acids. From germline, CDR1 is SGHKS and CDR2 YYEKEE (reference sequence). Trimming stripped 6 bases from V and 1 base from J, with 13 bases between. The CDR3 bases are TGTGCCAGCACCCTAAGCGGGGTTAACTATGGCTACACCTTC. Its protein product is CASTLSGVNYGYTF.

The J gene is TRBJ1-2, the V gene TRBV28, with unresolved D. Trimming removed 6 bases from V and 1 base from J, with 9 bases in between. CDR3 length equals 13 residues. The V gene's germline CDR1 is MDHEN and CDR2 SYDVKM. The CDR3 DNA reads TGTGCCAGCAGGGGCAGAGGTAACTATGGCTACACCTTC. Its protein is CASRGRGNYGYTF.

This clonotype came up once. The CDR3 nucleotides are TGTGCCAGCAGTCTTAACAGGGTCGAAGCTTTCTTT. Amino acids: CASSLNRVEAFF. The chain joins TRBV12-3 or TRBV12-4 to TRBJ1-1; weak D call: TRBD1 (6 bases). Trimming shortened V by 5 bases and J by 8 bases, and 12 bases separated the two germline ends. The CDR3 contains 12 residues.

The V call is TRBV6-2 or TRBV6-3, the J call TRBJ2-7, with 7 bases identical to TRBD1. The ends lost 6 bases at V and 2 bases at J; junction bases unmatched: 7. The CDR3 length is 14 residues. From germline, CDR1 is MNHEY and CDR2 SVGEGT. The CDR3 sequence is CASRPGTATYEQYF. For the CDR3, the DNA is TGTGCCAGCAGGCCCGGGACAGCAACCTACGAGCAGTACTTC.

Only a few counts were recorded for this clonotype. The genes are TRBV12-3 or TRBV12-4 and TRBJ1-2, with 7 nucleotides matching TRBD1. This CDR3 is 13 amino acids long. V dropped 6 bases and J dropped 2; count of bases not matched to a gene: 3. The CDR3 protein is CASRQTGNYGYTF. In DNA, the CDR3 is TGTGCCAGCAGACAGACAGGGAACTATGGCTACACCTTC.

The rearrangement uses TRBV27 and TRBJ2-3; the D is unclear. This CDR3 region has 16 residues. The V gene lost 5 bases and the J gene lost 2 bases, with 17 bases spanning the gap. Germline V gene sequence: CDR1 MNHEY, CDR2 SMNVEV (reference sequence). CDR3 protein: CASSPSRPWNTDTQYF. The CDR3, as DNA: TGTGCCAGCAGTCCCTCTCGTCCTTGGAACACAGATACGCAGTATTTT.

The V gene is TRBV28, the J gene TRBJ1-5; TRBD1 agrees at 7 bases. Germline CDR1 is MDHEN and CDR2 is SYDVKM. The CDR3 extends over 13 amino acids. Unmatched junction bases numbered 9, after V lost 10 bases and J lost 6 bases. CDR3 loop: CATRQGFRQPQHF. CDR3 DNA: TGTGCCACCCGACAGGGTTTTCGTCAGCCCCAGCATTTT.

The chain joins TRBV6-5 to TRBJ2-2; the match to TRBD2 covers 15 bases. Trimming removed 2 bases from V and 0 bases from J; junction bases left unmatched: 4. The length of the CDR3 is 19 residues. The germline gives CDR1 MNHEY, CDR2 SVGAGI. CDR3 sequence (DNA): TGTGCCAGCAGTTACCCCGGACTAGCGGGAGGGGCGAACACCGGGGAGCTGTTTTTT. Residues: CASSYPGLAGGANTGELFF.

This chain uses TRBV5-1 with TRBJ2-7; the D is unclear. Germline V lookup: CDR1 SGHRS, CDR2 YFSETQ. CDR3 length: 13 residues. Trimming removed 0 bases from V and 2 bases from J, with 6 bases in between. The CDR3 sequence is CASSLEVAYEQYF. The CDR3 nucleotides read TGCGCCAGCAGCTTGGAGGTCGCCTACGAGCAGTACTTC.

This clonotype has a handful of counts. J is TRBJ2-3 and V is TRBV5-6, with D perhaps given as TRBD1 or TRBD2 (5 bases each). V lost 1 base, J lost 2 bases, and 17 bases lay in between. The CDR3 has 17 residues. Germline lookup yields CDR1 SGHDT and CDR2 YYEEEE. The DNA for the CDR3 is TGTGCCAGCAGCTTGCGCCGACACTGGGGGAACACAGATACGCAGTATTTT. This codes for CASSLRRHWGNTDTQYF.

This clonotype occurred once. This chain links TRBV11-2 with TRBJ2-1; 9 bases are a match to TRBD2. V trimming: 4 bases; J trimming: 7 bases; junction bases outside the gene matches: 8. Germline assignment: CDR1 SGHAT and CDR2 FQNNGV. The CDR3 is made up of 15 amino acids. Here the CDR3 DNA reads TGTGCCAGCAGCTCACTTAGCGGGAGAGGAAATGAGCAGTTCTTC. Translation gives CASSSLSGRGNEQFF.

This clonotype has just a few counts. CDR3 region: CASSESTGSGRRGDTQYF. The DNA for the CDR3 is TGCGCCAGCAGTGAGTCGACGGGGAGCGGGAGAAGGGGTGATACGCAGTATTTT. V is TRBV10-2 and J is TRBJ2-3; TRBD2 agrees at 8 bases. Germline CDR1 reads WSHSY; CDR2 reads SAAADI. The J segment lost 6 bases and the V segment lost 0 bases, leaving 14 bases of the junction unmatched. The CDR3 totals 18 residues.

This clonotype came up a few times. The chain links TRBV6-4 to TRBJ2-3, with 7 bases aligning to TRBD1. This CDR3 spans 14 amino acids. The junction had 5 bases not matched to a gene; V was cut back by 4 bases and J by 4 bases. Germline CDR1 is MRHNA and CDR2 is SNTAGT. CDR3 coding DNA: TGTGCCAGCAGTGTTGGGACAGTCTCAGATACGCAGTATTTT. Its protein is CASSVGTVSDTQYF.

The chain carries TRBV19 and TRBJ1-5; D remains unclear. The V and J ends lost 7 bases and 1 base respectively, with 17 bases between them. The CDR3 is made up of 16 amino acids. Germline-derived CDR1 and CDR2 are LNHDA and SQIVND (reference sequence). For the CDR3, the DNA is TGTGCCAGTACTGAAGGGTGGGTAAGCAGCAATCAGCCCCAGCATTTT. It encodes CASTEGWVSSNQPQHF.

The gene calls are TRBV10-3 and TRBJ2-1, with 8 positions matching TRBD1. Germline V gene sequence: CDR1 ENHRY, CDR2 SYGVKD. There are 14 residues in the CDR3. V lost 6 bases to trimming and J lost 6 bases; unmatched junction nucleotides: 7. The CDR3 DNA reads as TGTGCCATCAGACCGGACAGGGCTGGCAATGAGCAGTTCTTC. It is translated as CAIRPDRAGNEQFF.

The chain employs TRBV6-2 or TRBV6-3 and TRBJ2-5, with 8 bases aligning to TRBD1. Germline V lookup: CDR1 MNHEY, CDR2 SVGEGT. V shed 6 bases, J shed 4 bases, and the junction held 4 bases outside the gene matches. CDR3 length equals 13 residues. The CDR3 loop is CASRTGAGETQYF. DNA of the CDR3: TGTGCCAGCAGGACAGGGGCCGGAGAGACCCAGTACTTC.

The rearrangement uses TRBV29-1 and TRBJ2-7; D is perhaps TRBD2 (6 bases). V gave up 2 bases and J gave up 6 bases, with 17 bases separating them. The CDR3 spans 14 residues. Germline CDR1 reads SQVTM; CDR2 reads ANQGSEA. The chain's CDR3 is CSVEKWVGAGEQYF. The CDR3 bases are TGCAGCGTTGAAAAGTGGGTGGGAGCGGGCGAGCAGTACTTC.

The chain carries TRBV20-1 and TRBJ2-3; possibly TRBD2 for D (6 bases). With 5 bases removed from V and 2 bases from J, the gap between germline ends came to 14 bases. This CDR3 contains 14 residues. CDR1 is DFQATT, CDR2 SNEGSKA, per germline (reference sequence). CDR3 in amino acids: CSADRLGPTDTQYF. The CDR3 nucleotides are TGCAGTGCTGATCGACTAGGACCCACAGATACGCAGTATTTT.